Reported below is one T cell receptor (beta chain). The junction departs from germline at one end; a sequencing error may be responsible. The investigators made TCR beta cDNA from roughly 460 ng total RNA, using a constant-region primer. For TCR beta, libraries were produced by three nested multiplex PCR rounds using slightly modified ARM-PCR. The opening two PCR rounds, around 9 cycles each, paired TRBV1-TRBV30 forward primers with a C-beta reverse primer. Via MiXCR, TCRdb re-called the multiplex PCR reads, giving one row per CDR3 protein. The table has some 180,000 distinct CDR3 sequences, 60% seen once. Unsorted whole blood yielded blood RNA, and germline DNA was extracted as well. There are 15 residues in the CDR3. Germline assignment: CDR1 LGHNA and CDR2 YNFKEQ. This sample is drawn from a study of tumor-infiltrating lymphocytes in primary liver carcinoma. Study summary: Measuring 4.2 to 10 cm across, the tumors were staged as T1-T3 N0M0. Samples yielded about 3.65 to 8 million productive TCRbeta reads, similar across tissue types.

What was sequenced was peripheral blood. The chain couples TRBV4-2 to TRBJ1-2; possibly TRBD1 for D (6 bases). This clonotype was sampled from a man aged 35-49 years with primary liver carcinoma and hepatitis B virus infection. The CDR3 DNA follows: TGTGTCAGCAGCCAGCCACAGGGCTCTCCTGATGACTACACCTTC. Encoded protein: CVSSQPQGSPDDYTF.